This T cell receptor beta chain was recorded in a study of control samples from healthy donors and cancer patients. Sequencing was performed with immunoSEQ multiplex PCR; in TCRdb, only in-frame clones are kept and a portion is missing. This sample has tens of thousands of clones; over 70% occur once, and the top ten carry under 30%. The CDR3 loop spans 11 amino acids. Germline V gives CDR1 GTSNPN, CDR2 SVGIG (reference sequence). V lost 2 bases to trimming and J lost 4 bases, with 6 bases between them. Specimen: blood. This TCR derives from a man aged 45 to 65 in good health. The J gene is TRBJ2-7, the V gene TRBV30; unclear D gene. DNA for the CDR3: TGTGCCTGGAGTACTGAGTACGAGCAGTACTTC. This translates into CAWSTEYEQYF.